These 24 T cell receptor beta chains were all obtained from the same sample, sequenced in a study of graft-versus-host responses after intestinal transplantation (dated by TCRdb to about 2021). The library was prepared using the immunoSEQ multiplex PCR assay. Imported from immuneACCESS, the table was reduced by TCRdb to in-frame sequences with V and J called. These copies leave out some clones; in studies compared against another copy, an unresolved V gene accounts for under half, and the cause of the remainder is not known. This sample is represented by more than 65,000 clones; 90% to 95% of them were singletons. Roughly 0.53% of the sample goes to the ten largest clones. The meaning of the sample's time point label: cells obtained before transplantation from donor or recipient. The antigens these receptors bind are not known. The source material was unstimulated CD8+ T cells sorted from spleen or lymph node cells, sampled before intestinal transplant. The receptors derive from a human donor who received an intestinal transplant.

The chain uses TRBV7-8 and TRBJ2-7; 7 positions agree with TRBD2. V shed 1 base and J 1 base; nucleotides not matched to a gene: 10. The CDR3 sequence is 17 residues long. CDR1 and CDR2 from the germline V gene are SGHVS and FQNEAQ. CDR3 loop: CASSLVRAGVTSYEQYF. The CDR3 bases are TGTGCCAGCAGCTTAGTAAGGGCGGGAGTGACATCCTACGAGCAGTACTTC.

This clone was recorded only once. The rearrangement uses TRBV1 and TRBJ1-2; the D call in the table, TRBD1, was not verified against the DNA. TRBV1 is a documented pseudogene. The CDR3 loop spans 17 amino acids. In nucleotides, the CDR3 is TGCACCAGCACCCAAGGGACGGGACAGGGGGAGAACTATGGCTACACCTTC. Translating it yields CTSTQGTGQGENYGYTF.

This rearrangement joins TRBV27 to TRBJ1-3; D uncertain. CDR3 length: 14 amino acids. With 5 bases removed from V and 0 bases from J, the gap between germline ends came to 8 bases. Germline V gives CDR1 MNHEY, CDR2 SMNVEV (reference sequence). CDR3 region: CASSSRYSGNTIYF. The CDR3 coding sequence is TGTGCCAGCAGTAGTAGATACTCTGGAAACACCATATATTTT.

The rearrangement joins TRBV9 to TRBJ2-4, with a weak D call TRBD1 (6 bases). With 4 bases removed from V and 0 bases from J, the gap between germline ends came to 14 bases. The length of the CDR3 is 16 residues. Germline CDR1 SGDLS, CDR2 YYNGEE. CDR3 coding DNA: TGTGCCAGCAGCCCAAGACAGGCGGGAGCCAAAAACATTCAGTACTTC. Its translation: CASSPRQAGAKNIQYF.

The V call is TRBV6-7, the J call TRBJ2-7, with TRBD2 identical over 10 bases. TRBV6-7 qualifies as an ORF whose function is uncertain. V was pared by 0 bases and J by 0 bases, with 17 bases of the junction left unmatched. CDR3 length: 21 residues. The chain's CDR3 is CASSYSTPVALAGTVSYEQYF. The DNA for the CDR3 is TGTGCCAGCAGTTACTCAACTCCTGTAGCACTAGCGGGAACCGTCTCCTACGAGCAGTACTTC.

The CDR3 loop reads CASFGDGLAKNIQYF. As DNA, the CDR3 is TGTGCCAGCTTTGGGGATGGGCTAGCCAAAAACATTCAGTACTTC. This sequence joins TRBV6-6 and TRBJ2-4, with D unclear. The V end lost 8 bases, the J end lost 0 bases, and 14 bases lay between the germline ends. This CDR3 is 15 amino acids long. Germline V gene lookup returns CDR1 MNHNY and CDR2 SVGAGI (reference sequence).

The rearrangement links TRBV6-5 to TRBJ2-7, with D perhaps matching TRBD2 (5 bases). The CDR3 runs 15 residues. From germline, CDR1 is MNHEY and CDR2 SVGAGI. V was pared by 5 bases and J by 4 bases, with 18 bases between. CDR3 amino acids: CASSASRAPLYEQYF. The CDR3 nucleotides are TGTGCCAGCAGTGCTTCGCGGGCACCCCTGTACGAGCAGTACTTC.

This chain joins TRBV14 and TRBJ2-7; no clear D. V lost 0 bases and J lost 1, with 10 bases in between. CDR3 length: 15 amino acids. Looked up from germline, CDR1 is SGHDN and CDR2 is FVKESK. CDR3 residues: CASSQDFGRSYEQYF. CDR3 in DNA: TGTGCCAGCAGCCAAGATTTCGGCAGGTCCTACGAGCAGTACTTC.

The CDR3 here is CASSDGLAVLRGDQETQYF. CDR3 nucleotide sequence: TGTGCCAGCAGCGACGGACTAGCGGTCCTCCGTGGAGACCAAGAGACCCAGTACTTC. This chain connects TRBV5-6 to TRBJ2-5; 10 bases fit TRBD2. This CDR3 is built from 19 residues. With V trimmed by 4 bases and J by 0 bases, 15 bases remained unmatched. From germline, CDR1 is SGHDT and CDR2 YYEEEE.

The chain has TRBV6-6 and TRBJ1-1; D unclear. The V end lost 2 bases, the J end lost 1 base, and 5 bases lay between the germline ends. Germline CDR1 and CDR2: MNHNY and SVGAGI (reference sequence). The CDR3 has 13 residues. CDR3 DNA: TGTGCCAGCAGTTACGGTTCGAACACTGAAGCTTTCTTT. Protein product: CASSYGSNTEAFF.

The J gene is TRBJ2-7, the V gene TRBV4-1, with 9 bases lining up with TRBD1. The CDR3 spans 17 residues. J gave up 3 bases and V 4 bases, and 13 bases lay outside the gene matches. In germline, CDR1 is MGHRA, CDR2 YSYEKL. CDR3 in amino acids: CASSPGTGMTGLYEQYF. The CDR3 DNA is TGCGCCAGCAGCCCGGGGACAGGGATGACCGGCCTCTACGAGCAGTACTTC.

This chain joins TRBV7-3 and TRBJ2-7; 13 nucleotides align to TRBD2. This CDR3 region has 20 residues. Germline trimming cut 6 bases from V and 4 bases from J; bases unmatched to any gene: 21. The germline gives CDR1 SGHTA, CDR2 FQGTGA. CDR3 region: CASSHNTGLWTSGRVYEQYF. The CDR3, as DNA: TGTGCCAGCAGTCATAATACAGGGCTTTGGACTAGCGGGAGAGTGTACGAGCAGTACTTC.

The J gene is TRBJ2-1, the V gene TRBV5-1; 8 positions match TRBD2. The CDR3 spans 15 residues. The junction had 0 bases not matched to a gene; V was cut back by 1 base and J by 0 bases. The germline gives CDR1 SGHRS, CDR2 YFSETQ. The CDR3 DNA follows: TGCGCCAGCAGCTTGCGGGAGGGCTCCTACAATGAGCAGTTCTTC. Its protein product is CASSLREGSYNEQFF.

The rearrangement links TRBV29-1 to TRBJ2-1; 7 bases match TRBD1. Germline V gives CDR1 SQVTM, CDR2 ANQGSEA. J was trimmed by 2 bases and V by 7 bases; bases with no gene match: 8. The CDR3 is 14 amino acids. The CDR3 sequence is CSGSGTAAYNEQFF. CDR3 nucleotide sequence: TGCAGCGGATCCGGGACAGCAGCCTACAATGAGCAGTTCTTC.

This sequence joins TRBV27 and TRBJ2-3; D is possibly TRBD1 or TRBD2 (6 bases each). Germline V CDR1 and CDR2: MNHEY, SMNVEV (reference sequence). V was pared by 1 base and J by 2 bases, with 16 bases between. This CDR3 is built from 17 residues. CDR3 residues: CASSLWTAGTYTDTQYF. The DNA for the CDR3 is TGTGCCAGCAGTTTATGGACAGCGGGTACATACACAGATACGCAGTATTTT.

The chain carries TRBV5-6 and TRBJ2-7; D uncertain. CDR1 is SGHDT, CDR2 YYEEEE, per germline. CDR3 size: 16 residues. Trimming left V 1 base short and J 3 bases short, with 17 bases between. CDR3 nucleotides: TGTGCCAGCAGCTTGATGAGCCTCGGCCCCGGCTACGAGCAGTACTTC. Its protein product is CASSLMSLGPGYEQYF.

The CDR3 spells CASSLGTASSYEQYF. DNA of the CDR3: TGTGCCAGCAGTTTAGGGACCGCTAGCTCCTACGAGCAGTACTTC. The V gene is TRBV6-5, the J gene TRBJ2-7; the D call may be TRBD1 or TRBD2 (5 bases each). The V gene's germline CDR1 is MNHEY and CDR2 SVGAGI. V lost 4 bases and J lost 0, with 13 bases in between. The CDR3 consists of 15 residues.

The CDR3 DNA is TGTGCCAGCAGTTACACGGCCTCAGGGACAGAAGCTTTCTTT. Its translation is CASSYTASGTEAFF. The rearrangement joins TRBV6-5 to TRBJ1-1; weak D call: TRBD1 (6 bases). V shed 2 bases and J shed 8 bases, with 15 bases lying between them. The CDR3 has 14 amino acids. Germline lookup yields CDR1 MNHEY and CDR2 SVGAGI.

CDR3 sequence: CAATSGTEAFF. CDR3 bases: TGTGCCGCCACCTCGGGCACTGAAGCTTTCTTT. The V call is TRBV6-5, the J call TRBJ1-1, with D unresolved. The germline CDR1 and CDR2 sequences are MNHEY and SVGAGI. V was clipped by 11 bases and J by 4 bases, with 11 bases between them. The length of the CDR3 is 11 residues.

The chain joins TRBV10-3 to TRBJ2-1; either TRBD1 or TRBD2 may supply D (5 bases each). The germline V and J ends were trimmed by 2 bases and 3 bases, with 11 bases remaining between them. This CDR3 spans 15 amino acids. Germline V CDR1 and CDR2: ENHRY, SYGVKD. The CDR3 loop reads CAISEEGTLYNEQFF. CDR3 nucleotides: TGTGCCATCAGTGAGGAAGGGACCCTCTACAATGAGCAGTTCTTC.

This clone has a single count. The chain couples TRBV28 to TRBJ2-3; 9 bases are shared with TRBD1. Germline CDR1 is MDHEN and CDR2 is SYDVKM. The trim removed 6 bases at V and 14 bases at J, leaving 6 bases unmatched. The CDR3 covers 11 residues. This CDR3 reads CASSLGTGSYF. CDR3 sequence (DNA): TGTGCCAGCAGCCTCGGGACAGGGTCGTATTTT.

The chain uses TRBV27 and TRBJ2-7, with 8 bases fitting TRBD2. The CDR3 runs to 17 residues. The germline CDR1 and CDR2 sequences are MNHEY and SMNVEV (reference sequence). J was trimmed by 3 bases and V by 7 bases; bases with no gene match: 17. This CDR3 reads CASTASGRIGGIYEQYF. The DNA for the CDR3 is TGTGCCAGCACCGCCAGCGGGAGAATCGGCGGTATCTACGAGCAGTACTTC.

The CDR3, as DNA: TGTGCCAGTAGTATCTACGGACTAGAGAACAATGAGCAGTTCTTC. Protein sequence: CASSIYGLENNEQFF. The J gene is TRBJ2-1, the V gene TRBV19; TRBD2 aligns across 7 bases. CDR3 length: 15 residues. Germline V gene sequence: CDR1 LNHDA, CDR2 SQIVND (reference sequence). The V gene end was trimmed by 3 bases and the J gene end by 5 bases; junction bases not matched to a gene: 7.

The gene calls are TRBV7-9 and TRBJ2-3; no reliable D call. With 4 bases removed from V and 0 bases from J, the gap between germline ends came to 20 bases. Germline V gene data show CDR1 as SEHNR and CDR2 as FQNEAQ (reference sequence). The CDR3 consists of 18 residues. CDR3 DNA sequence: TGTGCCAGCAGCTCGTTAAAATGGAGACGATTTAGCACAGATACGCAGTATTTT. This gives the protein CASSSLKWRRFSTDTQYF.